Sequencing of this T cell receptor (beta chain) was carried out in a study of lymphopenia after photon versus proton radiotherapy. Regarding the study as a whole: Survival link was tested only in deceased patients; proton benefit remains a possibility. A bigger post-nadir fall in TCR diversity correlated inversely with survival time in deceased patients.

This CDR3 comprises 15 residues. Germline CDR1 is KGHSH and CDR2 is LQKENI. V was cut by 2 bases and J by 3 bases, with 14 bases left in between. Notes on this clone: Its antigen is currently unknown.

Sequencing was performed with immunoSEQ multiplex PCR; in TCRdb, only in-frame clones are kept and a portion is missing. The sample lists roughly 30,000 clones; around 90% were seen once. The origin of this receptor is a woman aged 55 to 70 with cholangiocarcinoma. Some clones in this sample may be carry-over from other donors' samples. This chain joins TRBV18 and TRBJ2-7; D might be TRBD1 or TRBD2, each matching 5 bases. The sequencing used peripheral blood, collected from a patient treated with proton-based radiotherapy. CDR3 in amino acids: CASSPGSGTNYEQYF. CDR3 in DNA: TGTGCCAGCTCACCAGGGTCAGGGACCAACTACGAGCAGTACTTC.